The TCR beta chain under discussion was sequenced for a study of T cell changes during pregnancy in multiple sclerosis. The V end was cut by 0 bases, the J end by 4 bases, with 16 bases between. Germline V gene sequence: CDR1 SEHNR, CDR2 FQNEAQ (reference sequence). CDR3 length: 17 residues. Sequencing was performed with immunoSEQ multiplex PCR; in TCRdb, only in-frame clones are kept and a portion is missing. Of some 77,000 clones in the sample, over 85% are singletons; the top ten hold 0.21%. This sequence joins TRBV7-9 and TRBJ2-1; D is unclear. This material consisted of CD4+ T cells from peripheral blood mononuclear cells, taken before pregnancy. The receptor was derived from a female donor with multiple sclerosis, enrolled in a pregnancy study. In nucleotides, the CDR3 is TGTGCCAGCAGCTTAGCGCGCGGCTGGATCATTTACAATGAGCAGTTCTTC. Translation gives CASSLARGWIIYNEQFF.